The T cell receptor (beta chain) described here comes from a study of T cells after yellow fever vaccination. Study-level background: SMART-Seq v4 Ultra Low Input handled preparation of low-cell-number fractions.

The CDR3 is 16 amino acids. V was shortened by 0 bases and J by 0 bases, with 9 bases between the two germline ends. Germline V gene data show CDR1 as MNHEY and CDR2 as SVGEGT. TCRdb re-analysed the 5' RACE reads in MiXCR, keeping a single row per CDR3 protein. The repertoire holds about 58,000 distinct CDR3 sequences, with approximately 7.7% as singletons. Material: CD8+ T cells sorted from PBMCs, obtained on the day of the first yellow fever vaccination. The rearrangement links TRBV6-2 or TRBV6-3 to TRBJ1-5; D is unclear. The TCR was taken from a man aged 18-30 years who received the YFV17D yellow fever vaccine. CDR3 nucleotides: TGTGCCAGCAGTTACTCCTGGGGAAGTAGCAATCAGCCCCAGCATTTT. Protein sequence: CASSYSWGSSNQPQHF.